The 22 T cell receptor beta chains in this list originate from one sample, sequenced in a study of T cell responses to AZD1222 COVID-19 vaccine. Clones were read by immunoSEQ multiplex PCR, and TCRdb kept only the in-frame ones, dropping some. The sample holds 140,000 to 150,000 clones, about 90% seen once. Here the sequenced sample was peripheral blood, taken 28 days after the second AZD1222 dose. These receptors were taken from an adult who received the AZD1222 COVID-19 vaccine.

This chain joins TRBV10-3 and TRBJ2-7, with 9 bases matching TRBD1. J was trimmed by 5 bases and V by 7 bases; bases with no gene match: 9. The CDR3 has 14 amino acids. Germline CDR1 reads ENHRY; CDR2 reads SYGVKD. The CDR3: CAITMGQGSHEQYF. The CDR3 DNA reads as TGTGCCATCACTATGGGACAGGGTTCCCACGAGCAGTACTTC.

The chain carries TRBV9 and TRBJ2-5, with D maybe TRBD2 (6 bases). In germline, CDR1 is SGDLS, CDR2 YYNGEE. Trimming shortened V by 4 bases and J by 2 bases, and 12 bases separated the two germline ends. The CDR3 runs 14 residues. DNA of the CDR3: TGTGCCAGCAGCCTGGGACTGGCTCAAGAGACCCAGTACTTC. Its protein is CASSLGLAQETQYF.

The chain links TRBV7-2 to TRBJ1-6; a weak D match, TRBD1 (6 bases). The germline V gene has CDR1 SGHTA and CDR2 FQGNSA. The V end lost 3 bases, the J end lost 8 bases, and 11 bases lay between the germline ends. The CDR3 loop spans 14 amino acids. In DNA form, the CDR3 reads TGTGCCAGCAGCTTTCAGGGGAGGGATTCACCCCTCCACTTT. Amino acid sequence: CASSFQGRDSPLHF.

The chain has TRBV29-1 and TRBJ2-5; the match to TRBD2 covers 12 bases. The CDR3 length is 14 residues. V trimming: 8 bases; J trimming: 3 bases; junction bases outside the gene matches: 7. Germline V gene data show CDR1 as SQVTM and CDR2 as ANQGSEA. CDR3 DNA: TGCAGCACCAGACTAGCGGGAGATAAAGAGACCCAGTACTTC. It yields the protein CSTRLAGDKETQYF.

V is TRBV6-6 and J is TRBJ1-4, with a tentative D call TRBD1 (6 bases). This CDR3 comprises 13 residues. V lost 7 bases and J lost 8, with 14 bases in between. Germline-derived CDR1 and CDR2 are MNHNY and SVGAGI (reference sequence). DNA for the CDR3: TGTGCCAGCAACAGGGAGGGTTACGAAAAACTGTTTTTT. This codes for CASNREGYEKLFF.

The V gene is TRBV6-5, the J gene TRBJ1-2; 8 bases match TRBD1. This CDR3 contains 13 residues. Germline V CDR1 and CDR2: MNHEY, SVGAGI. With 6 bases clipped from V and 5 bases from J, the junction kept 5 bases outside the gene matches. The DNA for the CDR3 is TGTGCCAGCAGCGGGACAGGACGGTATGGCTACACCTTC. Encoded protein: CASSGTGRYGYTF.

The J gene is TRBJ1-1, the V gene TRBV6-6; D is unclear. Germline CDR1 reads MNHNY; CDR2 reads SVGAGI (reference sequence). CDR3 length: 13 amino acids. The V gene lost 7 bases and the J gene lost 5 bases, with 14 bases spanning the gap. The CDR3 sequence is CASNRLEGTEAFF. For the CDR3, the DNA is TGTGCCAGCAACCGGTTGGAGGGTACTGAAGCTTTCTTT.

The chain links TRBV5-1 to TRBJ2-7; the D call may be TRBD1 or TRBD2 (5 bases each). The CDR3 covers 16 residues. V was clipped by 4 bases and J by 5 bases, with 22 bases between them. CDR1 is SGHRS, CDR2 YFSETQ, per germline. The CDR3: CASSPGDADWSHEQYF. CDR3 DNA: TGCGCCAGCAGCCCCGGGGACGCAGACTGGTCCCACGAGCAGTACTTC. Supplemented by reference TRBV5-1 and TRBJ2-7, the full variable domain reads KAGVTQTPRYLIKTRGQQVTLSCSPISGHRSVSWYQQTPGQGLQFLFEYFSETQRNKGNFPGRFSGRQFSNSRSEMNVSTLELGDSALYLCASSPGDADWSHEQYFGPGTRLTVT.

The CDR3 DNA reads as TGTGCCAGCTCACCGACACCGGGGGGTTACAATCAGCCCCAGCATTTT. Amino acid sequence: CASSPTPGGYNQPQHF. This chain joins TRBV18 and TRBJ1-5; TRBD1 might be the D (5 bases). Trimming cost V 3 bases and J 3 bases, with 15 bases left between them. The CDR3 extends over 16 amino acids. CDR1 is KGHSH and CDR2 is LQKENI in the germline V gene.

The V call is TRBV5-4, the J call TRBJ2-1; 7 bases align to TRBD2. J was trimmed by 7 bases and V by 3 bases; bases with no gene match: 7. This CDR3 is built from 14 residues. The germline V gene encodes CDR1 SGHNT and CDR2 YYREEE (reference sequence). This CDR3 reads CASSWGRASNEQFF. The CDR3 coding sequence is TGTGCCAGCAGCTGGGGGAGGGCGAGTAATGAGCAGTTCTTC.

The CDR3 nucleotides are TGTGCCAGCAGCTTAGATTTCTGGGACACTGAAGCTTTCTTT. It codes for CASSLDFWDTEAFF. V usage is TRBV11-3 and J usage is TRBJ1-1; D gene uncertain. Germline V gives CDR1 SGHNT, CDR2 YENEEA. CDR3 length: 14 residues. Trimming left V 0 bases short and J 3 bases short, with 8 bases between.

This chain joins TRBV9 and TRBJ1-5; 8 bases line up with TRBD1. The V and J ends lost 3 bases and 4 bases, in that order; junction bases with no gene match: 6. The length of the CDR3 is 15 residues. Germline CDR1 SGDLS, CDR2 YYNGEE. The CDR3 region is CASSARDRPNQPQHF. In DNA, the CDR3 is TGTGCCAGCAGCGCCCGGGACAGGCCGAATCAGCCCCAGCATTTT.

This clone is a singleton in its sample. V gene TRBV19 combines with J gene TRBJ2-6; possibly TRBD1 for D (5 bases). Germline V gene lookup returns CDR1 LNHDA and CDR2 SQIVND (reference sequence). The CDR3 runs 15 residues. The germline V and J ends were trimmed by 3 bases and 4 bases, with 10 bases remaining between them. The CDR3 DNA reads as TGTGCCAGTAGTATCCCAGGGTACGGGGCCAACGTCCTGACTTTC. It codes for CASSIPGYGANVLTF. The full variable domain, with the rest looked up from reference TRBV19 and TRBJ2-6, is DGGITQSPKYLFRKEGQNVTLSCEQNLNHDAMYWYRQDPGQGLRLIYYSQIVNDFQKGDIAEGYSVSREKKESFPLTVTSAQKNPTAFYLCASSIPGYGANVLTFGAGSRLTVL.

The chain combines TRBV6-1 with TRBJ2-5; 11 bases agree with TRBD2. After removal of 2 bases from V and 4 bases from J, the junction contained 9 bases not matched to a gene. The CDR3 is 17 residues long. Germline CDR1 MNHNS, CDR2 SASEGT. CDR3 residues: CASSELGSGRAGETQYF. CDR3 DNA sequence: TGTGCCAGCAGTGAATTGGGTAGCGGGAGGGCCGGAGAGACCCAGTACTTC.

The chain couples TRBV27 to TRBJ1-1, with unresolved D. This CDR3 spans 14 amino acids. The V end lost 1 base, the J end lost 5 bases, and 11 bases lay between the germline ends. The germline V gene has CDR1 MNHEY and CDR2 SMNVEV (reference sequence). The CDR3 protein is CASSLFTRSTEAFF. CDR3 in DNA: TGTGCCAGCAGTTTATTTACGCGGAGTACTGAAGCTTTCTTT.

The chain joins TRBV6-5 to TRBJ2-1; a weak D match, TRBD2 (6 bases). This CDR3 is 14 amino acids long. Trimming cost V 11 bases and J 7 bases, with 21 bases left between them. Germline V lookup: CDR1 MNHEY, CDR2 SVGAGI. The chain's CDR3 is CAAKIAVSGNEQFF. CDR3 DNA sequence: TGTGCCGCCAAAATAGCGGTCTCGGGGAATGAGCAGTTCTTC.

The genes are TRBV7-9 and TRBJ2-3; D is unclear. V lost 5 bases, J lost 3 bases, and 6 bases lay in between. This CDR3 region has 12 residues. From germline, CDR1 is SEHNR and CDR2 FQNEAQ (reference sequence). The CDR3 region has the DNA TGTGCCAGCAGCCCCCATACAGATACGCAGTATTTT. Translation gives CASSPHTDTQYF.

V is TRBV27 and J is TRBJ2-1; 11 bases are shared with TRBD2. With V trimmed by 7 bases and J by 5 bases, 7 bases remained unmatched. The CDR3 sequence is 15 residues long. Germline V gene data show CDR1 as MNHEY and CDR2 as SMNVEV (reference sequence). The CDR3 region has the DNA TGTGCCAGCACCCAACTAGCGGGAGAGGACAATGAGCAGTTCTTC. Amino acids: CASTQLAGEDNEQFF.

The chain links TRBV5-5 to TRBJ1-2; 8 nucleotides align to TRBD1. The CDR3 runs to 16 residues. J lost 8 bases, V lost 2 bases, and 14 bases had no gene match. Germline CDR1 reads SGHKS; CDR2 reads YYEKEE (reference sequence). The CDR3 loop reads CASSLVPETGDRGYTF. CDR3 bases: TGTGCCAGCAGCTTAGTTCCCGAGACAGGGGATAGAGGCTACACCTTC.

DNA of the CDR3: TGTGCCATCACCAAAAATAAGGGGTCAGGAGCGCCCGGGGAGCTGTTTTTT. Protein: CAITKNKGSGAPGELFF. This chain uses TRBV10-3 with TRBJ2-2, with D maybe TRBD1 (5 bases). V shed 7 bases and J shed 6 bases, with 24 bases lying between them. The CDR3 totals 17 residues. CDR1 and CDR2 from the germline V gene are ENHRY and SYGVKD.

In its sample, this clone was seen once. The sample has other DNA sequences that encode this CDR3 too. The chain combines TRBV6-1 with TRBJ1-5, with D unclear. This CDR3 is built from 13 residues. V lost 3 bases and J 1 base, leaving 4 bases between the germline ends. Germline values: CDR1 MNHNS, CDR2 SASEGT. The chain's CDR3 is CASSERSNQPQHF. CDR3 in DNA: TGTGCCAGCAGTGAGAGGAGCAATCAGCCCCAGCATTTT.

The chain has TRBV12-3 or TRBV12-4 and TRBJ1-2, with 8 bases aligning to TRBD1. V trimming: 7 bases; J trimming: 6 bases; junction bases outside the gene matches: 7. The CDR3 has 13 residues. The CDR3 DNA sequence: TGTGCCAGCACCCCGGACAGGGTTAATGGCTACACCTTC. Translation: CASTPDRVNGYTF.